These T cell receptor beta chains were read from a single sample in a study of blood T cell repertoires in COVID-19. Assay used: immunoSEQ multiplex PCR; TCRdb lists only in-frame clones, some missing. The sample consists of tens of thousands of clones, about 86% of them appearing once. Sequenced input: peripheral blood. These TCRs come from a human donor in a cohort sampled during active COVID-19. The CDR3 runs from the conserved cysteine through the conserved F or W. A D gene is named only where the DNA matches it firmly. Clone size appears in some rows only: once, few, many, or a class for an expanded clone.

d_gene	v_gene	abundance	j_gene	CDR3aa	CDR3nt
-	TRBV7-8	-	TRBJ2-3	CAGSLTASTDTQYF	TGTGCCGGCTCCCTGACAGCTAGCACAGATACGCAGTATTTT
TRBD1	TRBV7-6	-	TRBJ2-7	CASRPGQGLREQYF	TGTGCCAGCAGACCGGGACAGGGTCTTCGCGAGCAGTACTTC
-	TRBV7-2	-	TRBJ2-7	CASSPLGEQYF	TGTGCCAGCAGCCCCCTCGGCGAGCAGTACTTC
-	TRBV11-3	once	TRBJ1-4	CASSLPGQINEKLFF	TGTGCCAGCAGTCTTCCGGGACAAATAAATGAAAAACTGTTTTTT
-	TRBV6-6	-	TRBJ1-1	CASSSRENTEAFF	TGTGCCAGCAGTAGCCGGGAGAACACTGAAGCTTTCTTT
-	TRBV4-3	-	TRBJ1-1	CASSQLRETEAFF	TGCGCCAGCAGCCAACTTCGGGAGACTGAAGCTTTCTTT
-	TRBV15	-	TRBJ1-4	CATSRDRGSEKLFF	TGTGCCACCAGCAGAGACAGGGGAAGTGAAAAACTGTTTTTT
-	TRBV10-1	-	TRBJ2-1	CASSPGVRLNEQFF	TGCGCCAGCAGTCCCGGGGTGAGGCTCAATGAGCAGTTCTTC
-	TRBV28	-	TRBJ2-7	CASSLTGRYEQYF	TGTGCCAGCAGTTTAACAGGTCGCTACGAGCAGTACTTC
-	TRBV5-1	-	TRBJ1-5	CASSPFGGKGQPQHF	TGCGCCAGCAGCCCTTTTGGGGGCAAGGGTCAGCCCCAGCATTTT
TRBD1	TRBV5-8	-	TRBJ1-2	CASSGYRGVGYGYTF	TGTGCCAGCAGCGGCTACAGGGGTGTGGGCTATGGCTACACCTTC
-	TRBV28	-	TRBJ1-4	CASTSAEAIGSEKLFF	TGTGCCAGCACTTCTGCGGAGGCGATAGGTAGTGAAAAACTGTTTTTT
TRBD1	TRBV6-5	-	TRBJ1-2	CASKGAGYTF	TGTGCCAGCAAGGGGGCCGGCTACACCTTC
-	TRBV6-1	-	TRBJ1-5	CASSELGGILPQHF	TGTGCCAGCAGTGAACTGGGGGGGATTCTGCCCCAGCATTTT
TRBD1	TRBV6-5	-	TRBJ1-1	CASSYPGQLNTEAFF	TGTGCCAGCAGTTACCCGGGACAGCTGAACACTGAAGCTTTCTTT
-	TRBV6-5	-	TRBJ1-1	CASRVTTAMNTEAFF	TGTGCCAGCAGGGTTACGACAGCCATGAACACTGAAGCTTTCTTT
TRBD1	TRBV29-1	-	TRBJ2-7	CSVRDSYEQYF	TGCAGCGTTCGGGACAGCTACGAGCAGTACTTC
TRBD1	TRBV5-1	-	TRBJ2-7	CASSHGTGPWRRYF	TGCGCCAGCAGCCACGGGACAGGGCCCTGGAGGCGCTACTTC
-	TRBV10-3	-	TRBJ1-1	CAIRDSSFAEAFF	TGTGCCATCAGGGACAGTAGTTTTGCTGAAGCTTTCTTT